This T cell receptor beta chain was documented in a study of control samples from healthy donors and cancer patients. Profiled with immunoSEQ multiplex PCR; TCRdb holds only in-frame clones, not every one. The table lists about 120,000 clones, roughly 90% of them singletons. This CDR3 is 15 amino acids long. After removal of 7 bases from V and 2 bases from J, the junction contained 7 bases not matched to a gene. The germline V gene encodes CDR1 LNHDA and CDR2 SQIVND (reference sequence). The sequenced material came from blood. J is TRBJ1-1 and V is TRBV19; 10 bases are shared with TRBD1. The clonotype was recovered from a man aged 50 to 59 in good health. For the CDR3, the DNA is TGTGCCAGTACCAGGGGACAGGGGATCAACACTGAAGCTTTCTTT. It specifies CASTRGQGINTEAFF.